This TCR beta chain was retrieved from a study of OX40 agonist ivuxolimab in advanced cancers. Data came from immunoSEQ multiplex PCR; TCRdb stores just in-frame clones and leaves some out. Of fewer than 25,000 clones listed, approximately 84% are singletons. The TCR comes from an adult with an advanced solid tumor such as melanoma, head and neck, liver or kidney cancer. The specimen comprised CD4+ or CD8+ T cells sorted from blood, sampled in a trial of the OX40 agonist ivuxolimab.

DNA for the CDR3: TGTGCCAGTAGTACCGGGGGGGACTTTGAAGAGACCCAGTACTTC. Residues: CASSTGGDFEETQYF. The rearrangement joins TRBV19 to TRBJ2-5; 8 nucleotides align to TRBD2. The germline CDR1 and CDR2 sequences are LNHDA and SQIVND (reference sequence). The CDR3 runs to 15 residues. Trimming took 4 bases from V and 3 from J; bases not matched to a gene: 7.